Here is one T cell receptor (beta chain) with its context. Its antigen is not known. This record belongs to a study of blood T cells in healthy people across ages. General study findings and limits: TCR beta diversity tracked closely with naive T cell percentage.

Healthy individuals of Caucasian origin from Russia, aged 6 to 90, served as donors. Alongside a J-beta primer mix, a sample-barcoded 5' primer served in a second PCR lasting roughly 7 to 11 cycles. MiXCR, run by TCRdb on the 5' RACE reads, gives a single entry per CDR3 protein. Here the sample spans about 800,000 distinct CDR3 sequences, 20% to 25% being singletons. The CDR3 extends over 15 amino acids. V gave up 5 bases and J gave up 7 bases; unmatched junction bases: 12. This sample was shared with a second study, whose subject was T cells of mothers and their children. From that report: The sample comes from some 10 healthy Caucasian donors: mothers and children. The data showed no persistent microchimeric T cell clones.

The chain employs TRBV12-3 or TRBV12-4 and TRBJ2-7; 9 nucleotides agree with TRBD2. This receptor was identified in a boy aged 5-17 years in good health. The specimen was blood. As DNA, the CDR3 is TGTGCCAGCAGTGTCTTGGCGGGAGGGCCGGGGGAGCAGTACTTC. Encoded protein: CASSVLAGGPGEQYF.